Listed here are 26 T cell receptor beta chains from one sample, sequenced in a study of cytomegalovirus exposure and HLA in healthy donors. Primers included in the PCR were 60 Vbeta and 13 Jbeta primers. TCRdb keeps only in-frame clones here, not all; method: immunoSEQ multiplex PCR. The profile shows around 190,000 clones, 81% of them singletons. The sample was PBMCs. All receptors derive from a man in his late teens or twenties in good health and CMV-seronegative.

The chain is built from TRBV27 and TRBJ2-7; 9 nucleotides line up with TRBD1. V was pared by 4 bases and J by 4 bases, with 5 bases of the junction left unmatched. The CDR3 extends over 14 amino acids. Germline lookup yields CDR1 MNHEY and CDR2 SMNVEV (reference sequence). CDR3 coding DNA: TGTGCCAGCAGTTCCGGGACAGGGATTTACGAGCAGTACTTC. This gives the protein CASSSGTGIYEQYF.

The chain uses TRBV5-6 and TRBJ1-3, with D perhaps TRBD1 (5 bases). Germline-derived CDR1 and CDR2 are SGHDT and YYEEEE. The CDR3 spans 13 residues. V shed 4 bases and J shed 16 bases, with 21 bases lying between them. The DNA for the CDR3 is TGTGCCAGCAGCCCCCGGGACTATCATCTCTCCTATTTT. Protein: CASSPRDYHLSYF.

This clone was recorded only once. The V and J genes are TRBV6-4 and TRBJ1-5; 8 nucleotides align to TRBD1. This CDR3 has 13 amino acids. Germline trimming cut 10 bases from V and 6 bases from J; bases unmatched to any gene: 8. Germline V gene data show CDR1 as MRHNA and CDR2 as SNTAGT. The CDR3 nucleotides read TGTGCCAAATTACAGGGGGAGGGTCAGCCCCAGCATTTT. It encodes CAKLQGEGQPQHF.

This chain uses TRBV5-1 with TRBJ2-1; D perhaps matches TRBD2 (5 bases). This CDR3 region has 14 residues. V dropped 0 bases and J dropped 5 bases, with 9 bases sitting between them. Germline V lookup: CDR1 SGHRS, CDR2 YFSETQ. The CDR3 spells CASSLGGSNNEQFF. In nucleotides, the CDR3 is TGCGCCAGCAGCTTGGGCGGGTCTAACAATGAGCAGTTCTTC.

V usage is TRBV11-2 and J usage is TRBJ2-5; D is perhaps TRBD1 (5 bases). The V end lost 4 bases, the J end lost 5 bases, and 11 bases lay between the germline ends. Germline V lookup: CDR1 SGHAT, CDR2 FQNNGV. The CDR3 sequence is 13 residues long. Written as DNA, the CDR3 is TGTGCCAGCAGCTCCCTGGGGCGGGAGACCCAGTACTTC. This translates into CASSSLGRETQYF.

The gene calls are TRBV6-1 and TRBJ2-7; 11 bases match TRBD2. CDR1 MNHNS and CDR2 SASEGT come from the germline V gene. Germline trimming cut 5 bases from V and 2 bases from J; bases unmatched to any gene: 2. The CDR3 is 14 amino acids. CDR3 DNA: TGTGCCAGCAGTCCACTAGCGGGGGCCTACGAGCAGTACTTC. It encodes CASSPLAGAYEQYF.

The chain has TRBV5-4 and TRBJ2-5; D is unclear. The CDR3 contains 13 residues. V was shortened by 4 bases and J by 1 base, with 8 bases between the two germline ends. CDR1 SGHNT and CDR2 YYREEE come from the germline V gene (reference sequence). CDR3 sequence (DNA): TGTGCCAGCAGCCGATCTATCCAAGAGACCCAGTACTTC. Translation gives CASSRSIQETQYF. The complete variable domain, with remaining parts taken from reference TRBV5-4 and TRBJ2-5, reads ETGVTQSPTHLIKTRGQQVTLRCSSQSGHNTVSWYQQALGQGPQFIFQYYREEENGRGNFPPRFSGLQFPNYSSELNVNALELDDSALYLCASSRSIQETQYFGPGTRLLVL.

The V gene is TRBV9, the J gene TRBJ2-2; 10 bases agree with TRBD2. The V segment lost 6 bases and the J segment 4 bases; nucleotides outside the gene matches: 12. Germline V gene data show CDR1 as SGDLS and CDR2 as YYNGEE. There are 17 residues in the CDR3. The chain's CDR3 is CASTPTLAGGSTGELFF. For the CDR3, the DNA is TGTGCCAGCACACCGACTTTAGCGGGAGGCAGCACCGGGGAGCTGTTTTTT. The complete variable domain, with remaining parts taken from reference TRBV9 and TRBJ2-2, reads DSGVTQTPKHLITATGQRVTLRCSPRSGDLSVYWYQQSLDQGLQFLIQYYNGEERAKGNILERFSAQQFPDLHSELNLSSLELGDSALYFCASTPTLAGGSTGELFFGEGSRLTVL.

The chain is built from TRBV23-1 and TRBJ1-5, with a possible D match to TRBD1 (6 bases). TRBV23-1 is designated an ORF whose function remains uncertain. There are 17 residues in the CDR3. Between the trimmed V and J ends, which lost 0 bases and 3 bases, there was a span of 15 bases. As DNA, the CDR3 is TGCGCCAGCAGTCAATCGACGGGGGGCGGCTACAATCAGCCCCAGCATTTT. Its translation is CASSQSTGGGYNQPQHF.

This clone has just a few counts. This chain uses TRBV27 with TRBJ2-5; TRBD2 matches at 7 bases. Germline CDR1 and CDR2: MNHEY and SMNVEV (reference sequence). V dropped 6 bases and J dropped 3; count of bases not matched to a gene: 10. This CDR3 is 15 amino acids long. The CDR3 protein is CASRIFSGGEETQYF. The CDR3 DNA reads as TGTGCCAGCAGGATATTTAGTGGGGGGGAAGAGACCCAGTACTTC.

The chain links TRBV7-8 to TRBJ2-1, with D maybe TRBD1 (6 bases). The germline CDR1 and CDR2 sequences are SGHVS and FQNEAQ. The germline V and J ends were trimmed by 4 bases and 8 bases, with 18 bases remaining between them. The CDR3 extends over 15 amino acids. The CDR3 here is CASSSQPGTIYEQFF. CDR3 nucleotides: TGTGCCAGCAGCTCCCAGCCCGGGACAATATATGAGCAGTTCTTC.

This rearrangement joins TRBV2 to TRBJ1-6; 8 nucleotides agree with TRBD1. This CDR3 has 17 residues. Germline V lookup: CDR1 SNHLY, CDR2 FYNNEI. Germline trimming cut 6 bases from V and 3 bases from J; bases unmatched to any gene: 10. The CDR3 region is CASRRGQALDYNSPLHF. CDR3 nucleotides: TGTGCCAGCAGGAGGGGACAGGCCTTAGACTATAATTCACCCCTCCACTTT.

The gene calls are TRBV15 and TRBJ2-7, with no clear D. The CDR3 has 14 amino acids. Germline CDR1 and CDR2: LNHNV and YYDKDF (reference sequence). V was trimmed by 4 bases and J by 3 bases, leaving 13 bases between them. The CDR3: CATSTPTSGYEQYF. The CDR3 coding sequence is TGTGCCACCAGCACCCCGACAAGTGGCTACGAGCAGTACTTC.

For this clone: The junction departs from germline at one end; a sequencing error may be responsible. The V call is TRBV7-9, the J call TRBJ2-4, with TRBD1 matching 7 bases. CDR3 length equals 16 residues. Looked up from germline, CDR1 is SEHNR and CDR2 is FQNEAQ (reference sequence). DNA of the CDR3: TGTTCCAGCAGCCGCGACTCCGGGACAGTAAAAAACATTCAGTACTTC. It yields the protein CSSSRDSGTVKNIQYF.

The chain recombines TRBV27 with TRBJ2-2; 14 bases are a match to TRBD2. The germline gives CDR1 MNHEY, CDR2 SMNVEV (reference sequence). This CDR3 has 17 residues. The ends lost 7 bases at V and 5 bases at J; junction bases unmatched: 9. The CDR3 DNA reads TGTGCCAGCATAGAGACTAGCGGGAGGGCCTGGACCGGGGAGCTGTTTTTT. It encodes CASIETSGRAWTGELFF.

The chain combines TRBV2 with TRBJ2-7, with D tentatively TRBD1 (5 bases). The CDR3 spans 13 residues. V was cut by 6 bases and J by 2 bases, with 11 bases left in between. CDR1 is SNHLY and CDR2 is FYNNEI in the germline V gene. CDR3 sequence reads: CASRGKGPYEQYF. CDR3 in DNA: TGTGCCAGCAGGGGGAAGGGGCCCTACGAGCAGTACTTC.

The chain combines TRBV4-1 with TRBJ1-5; D call uncertain. The V end was cut by 1 base, the J end by 2 bases, with 12 bases between. Per the germline V gene, CDR1 is MGHRA and CDR2 is YSYEKL. This CDR3 comprises 16 residues. This CDR3 reads CASSQVAGKGNQPQHF. CDR3 nucleotide sequence: TGCGCCAGCAGCCAAGTCGCGGGGAAAGGCAATCAGCCCCAGCATTTT.

The chain combines TRBV2 with TRBJ2-6; TRBD1 might be the D (6 bases). From germline, CDR1 is SNHLY and CDR2 FYNNEI. V lost 8 bases and J lost 1, with 12 bases in between. The CDR3 has 15 amino acids. The CDR3 sequence is CASRLDRSGANVLTF. CDR3 coding DNA: TGTGCCAGCCGCCTAGACAGGTCTGGGGCCAACGTCCTGACTTTC. The whole variable domain, remainder taken from reference TRBV2 and TRBJ2-6, is EPEVTQTPSHQVTQMGQEVILRCVPISNHLYFYWYRQILGQKVEFLVSFYNNEISEKSEIFDDQFSVERPDGSNFTLKIRSTKLEDSAMYFCASRLDRSGANVLTFGAGSRLTVL.

The V gene is TRBV6-4, the J gene TRBJ2-3, with 11 nucleotides matching TRBD1. The CDR3 extends over 13 amino acids. The V gene's germline CDR1 is MRHNA and CDR2 SNTAGT. V lost 6 bases to trimming and J lost 4 bases; unmatched junction nucleotides: 0. The CDR3 DNA sequence: TGTGCCAGCAGGGGACAGGGGGCAGATACGCAGTATTTT. It specifies CASRGQGADTQYF.

This clone was seen a single time. The CDR3 DNA is TGTGCCAGCAGCGTAGCCGGGGTAGCGGGGGATTACGAGCAGTACTTC. Residues: CASSVAGVAGDYEQYF. This sequence joins TRBV9 and TRBJ2-7; 9 positions agree with TRBD2. The trim removed 0 bases at V and 4 bases at J, leaving 8 bases unmatched. The CDR3 consists of 16 residues. CDR1 is SGDLS, CDR2 YYNGEE, per germline. The variable domain in full, with the rest retrieved from reference TRBV9 and TRBJ2-7, is DSGVTQTPKHLITATGQRVTLRCSPRSGDLSVYWYQQSLDQGLQFLIQYYNGEERAKGNILERFSAQQFPDLHSELNLSSLELGDSALYFCASSVAGVAGDYEQYFGPGTRLTVT.

The V and J genes are TRBV5-4 and TRBJ1-3; D gene uncertain. The CDR3 is 16 amino acids. The ends were cut back, 0 bases at V and 8 bases at J, with 18 bases in the middle. Germline CDR1 reads SGHNT; CDR2 reads YYREEE (reference sequence). The CDR3 DNA follows: TGTGCCAGCAGCTTGGGGGCTGGGCCCGATTGGGACACCATATATTTT. It codes for CASSLGAGPDWDTIYF.

The chain combines TRBV4-3 with TRBJ2-5; 9 nucleotides agree with TRBD1. The CDR3 runs 14 residues. With 4 bases clipped from V and 6 bases from J, the junction kept 6 bases outside the gene matches. CDR1 and CDR2 (germline): LGHNA, YSLEER. The CDR3 DNA follows: TGCGCCAGCAGCCCTGGGACAGGGCGGCAGACCCAGTACTTC. As protein: CASSPGTGRQTQYF.

The chain employs TRBV9 and TRBJ2-1; 8 bases are shared with TRBD2. Germline CDR1 reads SGDLS; CDR2 reads YYNGEE. The V segment lost 0 bases and the J segment 2 bases; nucleotides outside the gene matches: 7. This CDR3 comprises 17 residues. The CDR3 DNA reads as TGTGCCAGCAGCGTAGCTGGCGGGGGGTTTACCTACAATGAGCAGTTCTTC. Amino acids: CASSVAGGGFTYNEQFF. The full variable domain, completed using reference TRBV9 and TRBJ2-1, is DSGVTQTPKHLITATGQRVTLRCSPRSGDLSVYWYQQSLDQGLQFLIQYYNGEERAKGNILERFSAQQFPDLHSELNLSSLELGDSALYFCASSVAGGGFTYNEQFFGPGTRLTVL.

Concerning this clone itself: A junction boundary mismatches the germline segment, possibly from a read error. V and J are TRBV19 and TRBJ2-3; tentative D call: TRBD2 (6 bases). The CDR3 is 15 amino acids. CDR1 is LNHDA, CDR2 SQIVND, per germline (reference sequence). CDR3 loop: CASSIGPSGTDTQYF. The CDR3, as DNA: TGTGCCAGTAGCATAGGCCCTAGCGGCACAGATACGCAGTATTTT.

This sequence joins TRBV7-6 and TRBJ2-1, with 12 bases aligning to TRBD2. This CDR3 has 14 amino acids. The J segment lost 10 bases and the V segment lost 6 bases, leaving 7 bases of the junction unmatched. CDR1 is SGHVS, CDR2 FNYEAQ, per germline. CDR3 amino acids: CASRPLAGGREQFF. In DNA, the CDR3 is TGTGCCAGCAGACCACTAGCGGGGGGACGCGAGCAGTTCTTC. Full variable domain (rest looked up from reference TRBV7-6 and TRBJ2-1): GAGVSQSPRYKVTKRGQDVALRCDPISGHVSLYWYRQALGQGPEFLTYFNYEAQQDKSGLPNDRFSAERPEGSISTLTIQRTEQRDSAMYRCASRPLAGGREQFFGPGTRLTVL.

DNA of the CDR3: TGTGCCAGCAGCTTAAATAGGTGGGAGCAGTACTTC. Protein product: CASSLNRWEQYF. The chain couples TRBV7-6 to TRBJ2-5, with a possible D match to TRBD2 (5 bases). Germline CDR1 SGHVS, CDR2 FNYEAQ. Trimming took off 2 bases at V and 11 bases at J, with 12 bases between the two ends. This CDR3 has 12 amino acids.